Shown below are 16 T cell receptor beta chains from a single sample sequenced in a study of T-cell reconstitution after alpha-beta-depleted transplantation in children. The authors prepared the TCRbeta library with unique molecular identifiers. TCRdb used MiXCR to reprocess the PCR reads, holding one entry per CDR3 protein. The sample shows over 300,000 distinct CDR3 sequences, 10% of them seen only once. The input for sequencing was PBMCs from the stem cell graft donor, taken from the stem cell graft. The receptors shown here come from a human donor who donated a stem cell graft to a child with acute lymphoblastic leukemia.

The table lists this clonotype with many counts. The V call is TRBV3-1, the J call TRBJ2-2; no clear D gene. The germline V and J ends were trimmed by 1 base and 6 bases, with 9 bases remaining between them. Germline CDR1 LGHDT, CDR2 YNNKEL (reference sequence). There are 14 residues in the CDR3. Written as DNA, the CDR3 is TGTGCCAGCAGCCAAGTGAGAGGATCCGGGGAGCTGTTTTTT. It is translated as CASSQVRGSGELFF.

Here the CDR3 reads CASSSDRTLDAFF. The DNA for the CDR3 is TGTGCCAGCAGTTCGGACCGGACACTTGACGCTTTCTTT. V is TRBV27 and J is TRBJ1-1; D possibly corresponds to TRBD1 (5 bases). The length of the CDR3 is 13 residues. Germline-derived CDR1 and CDR2 are MNHEY and SMNVEV (reference sequence). Trimming stripped 4 bases from V and 11 bases from J, with 17 bases between.

The chain is built from TRBV4-1 and TRBJ1-1; D is unresolved. Germline loops: CDR1 MGHRA, CDR2 YSYEKL. The CDR3 length is 18 residues. V lost 1 base to trimming and J lost 0 bases, with 18 bases between them. The CDR3 sequence: CASSQGGKTSTMNTEAFF. CDR3 bases: TGCGCCAGCAGCCAAGGAGGGAAGACAAGTACTATGAACACTGAAGCTTTCTTT.

This clonotype was detected only a few times. The genes are TRBV7-6 and TRBJ2-7, with D possibly TRBD2 on 6 matching bases. In germline, CDR1 is SGHVS, CDR2 FNYEAQ. V lost 5 bases, J lost 9 bases, and 14 bases lay in between. The CDR3 covers 12 residues. CDR3 nucleotides: TGTGCCAGCAGCCGCGGGAAAGGGTCGCAGTACTTC. Translation gives CASSRGKGSQYF.

This clonotype was detected many times. V and J are TRBV10-3 and TRBJ2-2; D ambiguous. From germline, CDR1 is ENHRY and CDR2 SYGVKD. V dropped 0 bases and J dropped 0 bases, with 8 bases sitting between them. The CDR3 is 16 residues long. The CDR3 bases are TGTGCCATCAGTGAGTCGGTCGGAACGAACACCGGGGAGCTGTTTTTT. As protein: CAISESVGTNTGELFF.

This chain joins TRBV9 and TRBJ2-7; D is perhaps TRBD1 (6 bases). Trimming stripped 3 bases from V and 2 bases from J, with 12 bases between. Germline CDR1 reads SGDLS; CDR2 reads YYNGEE. There are 14 residues in the CDR3. The CDR3 nucleotides are TGTGCCAGCAGCGGACCGGGACACCCCTACGAGCAGTACTTC. Protein product: CASSGPGHPYEQYF.

This clonotype was picked up a small number of times. CDR3 protein: CASSQEARDEQYF. In DNA form, the CDR3 reads TGTGCCAGCAGCCAAGAGGCGAGGGACGAGCAGTACTTC. The chain employs TRBV4-2 and TRBJ2-7; D perhaps matches TRBD2 (5 bases). The V gene's germline CDR1 is LGHNA and CDR2 YNFKEQ. V was cut by 0 bases and J by 5 bases, with 8 bases left in between. The CDR3 consists of 13 residues.

Many counts were recorded for this clonotype. The genes are TRBV28 and TRBJ2-5, with TRBD1 as a possible D gene (6 bases). Between the trimmed V and J ends, which lost 5 bases and 0 bases, there was a span of 13 bases. CDR1 and CDR2 from the germline V gene are MDHEN and SYDVKM. The CDR3 has 15 amino acids. CDR3 sequence (DNA): TGTGCCAGCAGTCAGCTCGGGACATACCAAGAGACCCAGTACTTC. It translates to CASSQLGTYQETQYF.

The chain is built from TRBV20-1 and TRBJ2-3; 8 nucleotides match TRBD2. The CDR3 sequence is 10 residues long. Germline V gene data show CDR1 as DFQATT and CDR2 as SNEGSKA (reference sequence). CDR3 residues: CSIPGLAQYF. The DNA for the CDR3 is TGCAGCATACCGGGACTAGCGCAGTATTTT.

This clonotype was detected only a few times. The CDR3 DNA reads as TGCAGTGCTAGAGATGGGCAAAGGACCGACCACTCTGGGGCCAACGTCCTGACTTTC. Translating gives CSARDGQRTDHSGANVLTF. The chain joins TRBV20-1 to TRBJ2-6, with D uncertain. The CDR3 is made up of 19 amino acids. V was shortened by 0 bases and J by 0 bases, with 18 bases between the two germline ends. CDR1 DFQATT and CDR2 SNEGSKA come from the germline V gene (reference sequence).

This chain uses TRBV20-1 with TRBJ1-4; D is unclear. V was cut by 3 bases and J by 0 bases, with 8 bases left in between. The CDR3 extends over 14 amino acids. Germline-derived CDR1 and CDR2 are DFQATT and SNEGSKA (reference sequence). The CDR3 is CSASWYATNEKLFF. The CDR3 coding sequence is TGCAGTGCTAGCTGGTACGCAACTAATGAAAAACTGTTTTTT.

This clonotype was seen a handful of times. This chain links TRBV7-9 with TRBJ1-2, with D possibly TRBD1 on 6 matching bases. Trimming stripped 3 bases from V and 8 bases from J, with 19 bases between. Germline lookup yields CDR1 SEHNR and CDR2 FQNEAQ (reference sequence). This CDR3 is built from 15 residues. Here the CDR3 reads CASSFRSGGAGGYTF. CDR3 coding DNA: TGTGCCAGCAGCTTCCGGTCTGGGGGCGCGGGAGGCTACACCTTC. Based on the CDR3 plus reference TRBV7-9 and TRBJ1-2, the full variable domain is DTGVSQNPRHKITKRGQNVTFRCDPISEHNRLYWYRQTLGQGPEFLTYFQNEAQLEKSRLLSDRFSAERPKGSFSTLEIQRTEQGDSAMYLCASSFRSGGAGGYTFGSGTRLTVV.

The chain recombines TRBV28 with TRBJ2-1, with 14 bases that match TRBD2. Germline CDR1 reads MDHEN; CDR2 reads SYDVKM. The CDR3 loop spans 16 amino acids. Germline trimming cut 3 bases from V and 7 bases from J; bases unmatched to any gene: 5. In DNA form, the CDR3 reads TGTGCCAGCAGTTTCCCCGGGACTAGCGGGAGTAATGAGCAGTTCTTC. Translated, it gives CASSFPGTSGSNEQFF. The whole variable domain, filled in from reference TRBV28 and TRBJ2-1, reads DVKVTQSSRYLVKRTGEKVFLECVQDMDHENMFWYRQDPGLGLRLIYFSYDVKMKEKGDIPEGYSVSREKKERFSLILESASTNQTSMYLCASSFPGTSGSNEQFFGPGTRLTVL.

The V call is TRBV20-1, the J call TRBJ2-4; no firm D call. The CDR3 has 15 residues. Germline V CDR1 and CDR2: DFQATT, SNEGSKA (reference sequence). Trimming pared 7 bases from V and 0 bases from J, leaving 16 bases between. The CDR3 sequence is CSVSLDVLAKNIQYF. The CDR3 DNA reads TGCAGTGTTTCCTTGGACGTTCTAGCCAAAAACATTCAGTACTTC.

The chain combines TRBV3-1 with TRBJ2-7; 11 bases match TRBD1. This CDR3 contains 16 residues. V lost 1 base, J lost 4 bases, and 6 bases stayed unmatched. Germline values: CDR1 LGHDT, CDR2 YNNKEL (reference sequence). The CDR3 sequence is CASSQVTGTGGYEQYF. CDR3 bases: TGTGCCAGCAGCCAAGTTACCGGGACAGGGGGTTACGAGCAGTACTTC.

V and J are TRBV5-1 and TRBJ2-6; no firm D call. The CDR3 extends over 15 amino acids. CDR1 is SGHRS and CDR2 is YFSETQ in the germline V gene. V lost 4 bases to trimming and J lost 0 bases, with 8 bases between them. The CDR3: CASSQQNSGANVLTF. In DNA, the CDR3 is TGCGCCAGCAGCCAACAGAACTCTGGGGCCAACGTCCTGACTTTC.